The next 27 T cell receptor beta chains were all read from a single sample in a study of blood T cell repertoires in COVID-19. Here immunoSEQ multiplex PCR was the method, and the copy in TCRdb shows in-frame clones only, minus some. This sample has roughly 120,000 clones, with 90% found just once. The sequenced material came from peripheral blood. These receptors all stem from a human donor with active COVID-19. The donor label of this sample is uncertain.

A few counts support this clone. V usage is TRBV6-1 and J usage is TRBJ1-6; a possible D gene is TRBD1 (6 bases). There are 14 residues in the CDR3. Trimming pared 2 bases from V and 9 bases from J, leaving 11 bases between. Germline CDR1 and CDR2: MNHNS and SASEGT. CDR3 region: CASSEISTGSPLHF. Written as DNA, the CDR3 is TGTGCCAGCAGTGAAATATCGACAGGTTCACCCCTCCACTTT.

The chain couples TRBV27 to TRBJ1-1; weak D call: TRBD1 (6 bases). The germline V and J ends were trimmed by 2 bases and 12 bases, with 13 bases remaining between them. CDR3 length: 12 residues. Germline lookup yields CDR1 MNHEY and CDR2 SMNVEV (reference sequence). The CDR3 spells CASSLRQGQTFF. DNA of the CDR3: TGTGCCAGCAGTTTACGGCAGGGGCAAACTTTCTTT.

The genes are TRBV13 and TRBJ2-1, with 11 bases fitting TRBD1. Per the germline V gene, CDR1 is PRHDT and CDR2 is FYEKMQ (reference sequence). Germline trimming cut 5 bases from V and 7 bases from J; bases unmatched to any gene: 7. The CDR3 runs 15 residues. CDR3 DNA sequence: TGTGCCAGCAGCCCGGGACAGGGGGTCGGGAATGAGCAGTTCTTC. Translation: CASSPGQGVGNEQFF.

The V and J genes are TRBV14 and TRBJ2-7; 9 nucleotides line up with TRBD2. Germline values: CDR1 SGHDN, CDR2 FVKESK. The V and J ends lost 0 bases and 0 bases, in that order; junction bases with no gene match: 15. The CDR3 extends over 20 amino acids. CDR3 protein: CASSQDPGLAGSYYSYEQYF. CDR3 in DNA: TGTGCCAGCAGCCAAGATCCGGGGCTAGCGGGGAGTTATTACTCCTACGAGCAGTACTTC.

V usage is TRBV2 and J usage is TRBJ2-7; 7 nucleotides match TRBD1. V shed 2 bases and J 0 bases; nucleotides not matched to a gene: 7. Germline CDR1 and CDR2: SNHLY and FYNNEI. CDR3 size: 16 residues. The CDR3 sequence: CASSEQVQGTSYEQYF. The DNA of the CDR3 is TGTGCCAGCAGTGAACAAGTACAGGGGACCTCCTACGAGCAGTACTTC.

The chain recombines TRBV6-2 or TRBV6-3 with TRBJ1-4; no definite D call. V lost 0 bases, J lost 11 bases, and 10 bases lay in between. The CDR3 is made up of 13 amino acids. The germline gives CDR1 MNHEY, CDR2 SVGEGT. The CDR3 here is CASSYSFVVKLFF. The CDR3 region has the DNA TGTGCCAGCAGTTACTCGTTCGTTGTTAAACTGTTTTTT.

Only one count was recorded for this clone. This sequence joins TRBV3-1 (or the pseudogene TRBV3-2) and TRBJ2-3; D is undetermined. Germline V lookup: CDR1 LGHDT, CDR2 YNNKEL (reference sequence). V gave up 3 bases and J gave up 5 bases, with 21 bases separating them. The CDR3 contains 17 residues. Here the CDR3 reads CASSHPHYTLLGDTQYF. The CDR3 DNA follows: TGTGCCAGCAGCCATCCCCACTATACATTATTGGGAGATACGCAGTATTTT.

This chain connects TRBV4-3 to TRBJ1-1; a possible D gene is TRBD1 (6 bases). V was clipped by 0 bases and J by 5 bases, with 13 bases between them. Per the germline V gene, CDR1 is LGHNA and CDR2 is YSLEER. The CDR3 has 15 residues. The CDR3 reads CASSQEKDRWTEAFF. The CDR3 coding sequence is TGCGCCAGCAGCCAAGAAAAGGACAGATGGACTGAAGCTTTCTTT.

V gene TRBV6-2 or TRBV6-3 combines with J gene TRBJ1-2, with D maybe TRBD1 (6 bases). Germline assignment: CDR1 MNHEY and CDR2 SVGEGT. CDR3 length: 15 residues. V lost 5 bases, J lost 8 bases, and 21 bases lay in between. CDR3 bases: TGTGCCAGCAGTAGGGGGACCTTCCTCTTCGGGGGCTACACCTTC. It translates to CASSRGTFLFGGYTF.

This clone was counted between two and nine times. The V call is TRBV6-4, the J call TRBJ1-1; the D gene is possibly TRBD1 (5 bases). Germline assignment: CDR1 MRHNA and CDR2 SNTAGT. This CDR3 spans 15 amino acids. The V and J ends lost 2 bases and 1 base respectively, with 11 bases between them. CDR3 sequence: CASSDTGVGNTEAFF. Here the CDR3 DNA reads TGTGCCAGCAGTGACACGGGGGTGGGGAACACTGAAGCTTTCTTT.

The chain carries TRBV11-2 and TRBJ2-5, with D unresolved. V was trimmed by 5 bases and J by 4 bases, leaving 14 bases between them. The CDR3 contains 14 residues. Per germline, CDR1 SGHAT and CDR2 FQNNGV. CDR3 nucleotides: TGTGCCAGCAGCCTCTTGGGCCTGCGAGAGACCCAGTACTTC. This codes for CASSLLGLRETQYF.

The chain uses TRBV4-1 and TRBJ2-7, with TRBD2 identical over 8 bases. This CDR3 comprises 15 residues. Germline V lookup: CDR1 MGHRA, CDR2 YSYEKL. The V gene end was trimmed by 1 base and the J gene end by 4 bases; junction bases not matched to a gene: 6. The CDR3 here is CASSQGGGGPYEQYF. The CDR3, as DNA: TGCGCCAGCAGCCAAGGTGGCGGGGGGCCATACGAGCAGTACTTC.

CDR3 in amino acids: CASSYRQRGSPLHF. In DNA form, the CDR3 reads TGTGCCAGCAGTTACCGGCAAAGGGGATCACCCCTCCACTTT. The V call is TRBV6-5, the J call TRBJ1-6, with D perhaps TRBD1 (5 bases). Germline V CDR1 and CDR2: MNHEY, SVGAGI. Trimming cost V 2 bases and J 10 bases, with 12 bases left between them. The CDR3 has 14 residues.

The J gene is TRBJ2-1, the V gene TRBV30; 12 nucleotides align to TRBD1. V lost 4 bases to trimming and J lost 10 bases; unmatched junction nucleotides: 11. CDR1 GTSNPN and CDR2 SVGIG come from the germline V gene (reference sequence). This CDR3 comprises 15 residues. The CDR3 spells CAWTRGGQGAREQFF. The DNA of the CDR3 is TGTGCCTGGACCCGGGGGGGACAGGGGGCGCGGGAGCAGTTCTTC.

CDR3 amino acids: CSVEAGQAIYEQYF. CDR3 nucleotide sequence: TGCAGCGTTGAAGCGGGACAGGCTATCTACGAGCAGTACTTC. The chain has TRBV29-1 and TRBJ2-7, with TRBD1 identical over 8 bases. V was clipped by 1 base and J by 3 bases; unmatched bases: 5. CDR1 is SQVTM, CDR2 ANQGSEA, per germline. The CDR3 runs to 14 residues.

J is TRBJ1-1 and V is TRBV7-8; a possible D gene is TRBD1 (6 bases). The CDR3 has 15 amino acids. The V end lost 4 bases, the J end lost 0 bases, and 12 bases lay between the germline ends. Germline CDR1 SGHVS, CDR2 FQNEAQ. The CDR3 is CASSYAKGVNTEAFF. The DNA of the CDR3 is TGTGCCAGCAGCTACGCCAAGGGGGTGAACACTGAAGCTTTCTTT.

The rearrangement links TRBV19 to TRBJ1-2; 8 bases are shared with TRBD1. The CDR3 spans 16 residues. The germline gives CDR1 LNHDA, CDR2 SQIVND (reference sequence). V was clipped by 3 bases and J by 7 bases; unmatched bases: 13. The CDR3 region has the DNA TGTGCCAGTAGTATCCTTGGGACAGGACAGGGTACTGGCTACACCTTC. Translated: CASSILGTGQGTGYTF. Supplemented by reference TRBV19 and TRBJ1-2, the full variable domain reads DGGITQSPKYLFRKEGQNVTLSCEQNLNHDAMYWYRQDPGQGLRLIYYSQIVNDFQKGDIAEGYSVSREKKESFPLTVTSAQKNPTAFYLCASSILGTGQGTGYTFGSGTRLTVV.

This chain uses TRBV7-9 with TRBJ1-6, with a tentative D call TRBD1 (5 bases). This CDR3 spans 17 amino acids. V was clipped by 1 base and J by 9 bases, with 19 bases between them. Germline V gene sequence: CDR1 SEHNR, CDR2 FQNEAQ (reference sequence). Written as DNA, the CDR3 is TGTGCCAGCAGCTTAGATCTCCAGGGTGGTGTGGGTTCACCCCTCCACTTT. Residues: CASSLDLQGGVGSPLHF.

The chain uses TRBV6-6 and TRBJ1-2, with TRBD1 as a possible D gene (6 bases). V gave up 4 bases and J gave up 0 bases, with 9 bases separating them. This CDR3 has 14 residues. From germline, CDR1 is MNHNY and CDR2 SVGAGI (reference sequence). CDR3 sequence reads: CASSSQGANYGYTF. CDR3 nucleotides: TGTGCCAGCAGTTCACAGGGAGCTAACTATGGCTACACCTTC.

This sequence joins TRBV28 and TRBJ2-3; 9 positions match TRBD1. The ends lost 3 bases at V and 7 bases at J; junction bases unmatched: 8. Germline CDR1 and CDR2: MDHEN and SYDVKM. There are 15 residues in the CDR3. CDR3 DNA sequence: TGTGCCAGCAGTTTCCCCGGGACAGGGTTAAATACGCAGTATTTT. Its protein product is CASSFPGTGLNTQYF.

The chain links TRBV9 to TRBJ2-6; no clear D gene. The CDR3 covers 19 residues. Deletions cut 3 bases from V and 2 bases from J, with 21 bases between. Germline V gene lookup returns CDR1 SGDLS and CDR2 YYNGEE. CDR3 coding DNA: TGTGCCAGCAGCGAGAGAACCTATCCCTCCCCGGCTGGGGCCAACGTCCTGACTTTC. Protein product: CASSERTYPSPAGANVLTF.

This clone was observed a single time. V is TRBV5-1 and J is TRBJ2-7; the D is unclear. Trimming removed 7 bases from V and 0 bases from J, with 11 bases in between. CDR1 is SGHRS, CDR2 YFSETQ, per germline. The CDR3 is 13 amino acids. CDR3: CASGQPSSYEQYF. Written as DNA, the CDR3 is TGCGCCAGCGGCCAACCAAGCTCCTACGAGCAGTACTTC.

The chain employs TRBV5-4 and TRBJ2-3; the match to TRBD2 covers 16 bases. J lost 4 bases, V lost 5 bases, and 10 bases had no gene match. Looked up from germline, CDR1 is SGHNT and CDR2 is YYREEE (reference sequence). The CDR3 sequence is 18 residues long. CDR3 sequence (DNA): TGTGCCAGCAGTGACCCGGGACTAGCGGGGGGGCCCTCAGATACGCAGTATTTT. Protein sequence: CASSDPGLAGGPSDTQYF.

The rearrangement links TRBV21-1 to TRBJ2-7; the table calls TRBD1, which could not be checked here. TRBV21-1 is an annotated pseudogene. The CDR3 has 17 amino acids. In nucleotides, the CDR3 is TGTGCCAGCAACCCCTGTTGGGAGGACAGGGTCCGGGACGAGCAGTACTTC. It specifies CASNPCWEDRVRDEQYF.

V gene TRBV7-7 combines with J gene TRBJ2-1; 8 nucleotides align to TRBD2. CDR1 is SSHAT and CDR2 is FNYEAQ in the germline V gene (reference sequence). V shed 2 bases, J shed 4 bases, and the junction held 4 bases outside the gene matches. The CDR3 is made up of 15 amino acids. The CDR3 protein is CASSLSGGGYNEQFF. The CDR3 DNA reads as TGTGCCAGCAGCTTATCCGGGGGGGGGTACAATGAGCAGTTCTTC.

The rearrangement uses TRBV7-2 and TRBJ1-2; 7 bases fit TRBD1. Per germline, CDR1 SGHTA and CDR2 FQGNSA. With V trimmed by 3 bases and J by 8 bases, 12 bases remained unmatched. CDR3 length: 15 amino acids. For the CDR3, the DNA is TGTGCCAGCAGCTTGGGACAGACGGTCTTCTACGGCTACACCTTC. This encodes CASSLGQTVFYGYTF.

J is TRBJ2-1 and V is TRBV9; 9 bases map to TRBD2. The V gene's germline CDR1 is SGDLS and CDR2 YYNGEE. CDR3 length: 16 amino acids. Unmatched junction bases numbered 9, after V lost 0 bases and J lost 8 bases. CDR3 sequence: CASSVGGLAGKDEQFF. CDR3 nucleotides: TGTGCCAGCAGCGTAGGAGGTCTAGCGGGGAAGGATGAGCAGTTCTTC.